This TCR beta chain derives from a study of regulatory T cells in long-lasting Graves disease. Time point: newly diagnosed GD, antithyroid drugs for less than 3 months. RNA from PBMCs was the source of the TCR library. Researchers made TCR beta libraries by using iRepertoire HTBI primers and running Arm-PCR on CDR3 regions. Each CDR3 protein gets one entry after TCRdb re-called the multiplex PCR reads with MiXCR. The sample has roughly 260,000 distinct CDR3 sequences, around 19% seen once; the top ten hold about 15%. Comment on this clonotype: At one of its ends the junction is not consistent with the germline gene, which may arise from a read error.

A further study also used this sample, focusing on T cells in Graves' hyperthyroidism and ophthalmopathy.

The material was peripheral blood mononuclear cells (PBMCs), obtained at new diagnosis, from a patient treated with antithyroid drugs. This clonotype was sampled from a woman in her twenties or thirties with Graves disease.

CDR3 sequence reads: CASSLDGTRGDTQYF. The CDR3 DNA sequence: TGCGCCAGCAGCTTGGACGGGACCCGAGGGGATACGCAGTATTTT. The V and J genes are TRBV7-9 and TRBJ2-3, with D tentatively TRBD1 or TRBD2 (5 bases each). The length of the CDR3 is 15 residues. Germline CDR1 reads SEHNR; CDR2 reads FQNEAQ (reference sequence).